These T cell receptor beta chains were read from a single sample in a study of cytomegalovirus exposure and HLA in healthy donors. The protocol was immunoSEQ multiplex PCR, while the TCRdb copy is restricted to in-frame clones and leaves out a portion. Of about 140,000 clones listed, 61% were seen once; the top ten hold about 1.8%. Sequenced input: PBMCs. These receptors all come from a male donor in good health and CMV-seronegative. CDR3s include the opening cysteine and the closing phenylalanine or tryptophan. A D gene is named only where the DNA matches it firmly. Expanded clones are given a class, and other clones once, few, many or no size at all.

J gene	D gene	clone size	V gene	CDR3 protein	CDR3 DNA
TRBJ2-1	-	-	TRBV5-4	CASSFEGWQFF	TGTGCCAGCAGCTTTGAGGGTTGGCAGTTCTTC
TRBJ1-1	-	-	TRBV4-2	CASSHQGTEAFF	TGTGCCAGCAGCCATCAGGGGACTGAAGCTTTCTTT
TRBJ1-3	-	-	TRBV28	CASSLGAGGNTIYF	TGTGCCAGCAGTTTGGGCGCGGGTGGAAACACCATATATTTT
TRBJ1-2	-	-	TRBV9	CASSVAFEVEGADGYTF	TGTGCCAGCAGCGTAGCTTTTGAGGTCGAGGGTGCTGATGGCTACACCTTC
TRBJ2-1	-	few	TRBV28	CASSFRGGPDNEQFF	TGTGCCAGCAGTTTCCGTGGAGGGCCTGACAATGAGCAGTTCTTC
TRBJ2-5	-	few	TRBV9	CASSVSALAGETQYF	TGTGCCAGCAGCGTATCGGCACTAGCCGGGGAGACCCAGTACTTC
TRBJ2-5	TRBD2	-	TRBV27	CASSRLAEETQYF	TGTGCCAGCAGCCGACTAGCCGAAGAGACCCAGTACTTC
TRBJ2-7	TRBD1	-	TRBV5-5	CASSRTGTRAYEQYF	TGTGCCAGCAGCCGGACAGGGACCCGAGCCTACGAGCAGTACTTC
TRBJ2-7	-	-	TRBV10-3	CAIRPQDGRSEQYF	TGTGCCATCAGGCCACAGGACGGACGAAGCGAGCAGTACTTC
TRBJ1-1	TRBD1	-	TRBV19	CASSMGNRGRTEAFF	TGTGCCAGTAGTATGGGGAACAGGGGGCGGACTGAAGCTTTCTTT
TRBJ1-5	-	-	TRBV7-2	CASSDQDSLNQPQHF	TGTGCCAGCAGCGACCAGGACAGTCTCAATCAGCCCCAGCATTTT
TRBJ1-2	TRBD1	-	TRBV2	CASTFLDRGLGYTF	TGTGCCAGCACTTTCCTGGACAGGGGGCTTGGCTACACCTTC
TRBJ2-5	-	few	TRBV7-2	CASSSGIDKETQYF	TGTGCCAGCAGCTCCGGGATTGACAAAGAGACCCAGTACTTC
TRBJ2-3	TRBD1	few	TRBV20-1	CSATNRGTFYF	TGCAGTGCAACTAACAGGGGCACGTTTTATTTT
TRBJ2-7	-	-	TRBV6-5	CASSYVRTSSYEQYF	TGTGCCAGCAGTTACGTCCGAACGAGCTCCTACGAGCAGTACTTC
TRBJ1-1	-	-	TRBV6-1	CASSEALGTRVNTEAFF	TGTGCCAGCAGTGAAGCGTTAGGGACTAGGGTGAACACTGAAGCTTTCTTT
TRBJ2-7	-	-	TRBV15	CATSREHLSFEGDYEQYF	TGTGCCACCAGCAGAGAACATTTATCCTTCGAGGGGGACTACGAGCAGTACTTC
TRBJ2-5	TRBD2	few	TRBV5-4	CASSLGAGGAQETQYF	TGTGCCAGCAGCTTGGGGGCGGGGGGGGCCCAAGAGACCCAGTACTTC
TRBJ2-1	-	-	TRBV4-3	CASSQDVGANEQFF	TGCGCCAGCAGCCAAGATGTAGGGGCCAATGAGCAGTTCTTC
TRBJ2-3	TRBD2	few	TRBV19	CASTELAGSDTQYF	TGTGCCAGTACCGAACTAGCGGGGTCAGATACGCAGTATTTT
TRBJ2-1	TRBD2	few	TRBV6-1	CASTSTSGGNEQFF	TGTGCCAGCACCTCAACTAGCGGGGGGAATGAGCAGTTCTTC
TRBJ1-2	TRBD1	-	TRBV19	CASSIGLGQSIGDGYTF	TGTGCCAGTAGTATTGGGCTGGGACAGTCAATAGGTGATGGCTACACCTTC
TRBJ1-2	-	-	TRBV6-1	CASSVTPKSANYGYTF	TGTGCCAGCAGTGTAACTCCCAAGAGTGCTAACTATGGCTACACCTTC
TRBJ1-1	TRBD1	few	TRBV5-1	CASSINRGRRNTEAFF	TGCGCCAGCAGCATAAACAGGGGCCGGAGGAACACTGAAGCTTTCTTT
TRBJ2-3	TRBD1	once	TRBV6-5	CASNLQGATTDTQYF	TGTGCCAGCAATCTACAGGGGGCGACCACAGATACGCAGTATTTT
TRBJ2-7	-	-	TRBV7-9	CASSRTEGYEQYF	TGTGCCAGCAGCCGGACAGAGGGCTACGAGCAGTACTTC
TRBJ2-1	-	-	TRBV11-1	CASSLGDPYEQFF	TGTGCCAGCAGCTTAGGAGATCCATATGAGCAGTTCTTC
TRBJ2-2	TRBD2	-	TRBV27	CASSPLLAGTGELFF	TGTGCCAGCAGTCCACTACTAGCGGGGACCGGGGAGCTGTTTTTT
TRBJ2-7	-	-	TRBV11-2	CASSLGVGQGYIYEQYF	TGTGCCAGCAGCTTAGGAGTGGGTCAGGGTTATATCTACGAGCAGTACTTC
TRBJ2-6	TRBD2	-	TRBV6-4	CASSDRGLAGGPGANVLTF	TGTGCCAGCAGTGACCGGGGACTAGCGGGGGGACCTGGGGCCAACGTCCTGACCTTC
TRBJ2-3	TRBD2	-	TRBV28	CASTAGTDTQYF	TGTGCCAGCACAGCGGGGACAGATACGCAGTATTTT